This TCR beta chain was obtained from a study of control samples from healthy donors and cancer patients. Germline values: CDR1 SGHAT, CDR2 FQNNGV. V was clipped by 5 bases and J by 6 bases, with 8 bases between them. The CDR3 length is 11 residues. Clones were read by immunoSEQ multiplex PCR, and TCRdb kept only the in-frame ones, dropping some. Among about 80,000 clones listed, roughly 91% were seen once. The V gene is TRBV11-2, the J gene TRBJ2-7; no clear D gene. Sequenced: blood. The TCR was taken from a man aged 50-60 years in good health. The CDR3 here is CASSQSFEQYF. For the CDR3, the DNA is TGTGCCAGCAGCCAGTCTTTCGAGCAGTACTTC.